These 25 T cell receptor beta chains originate from one sample sequenced in a study of T cells after yellow fever vaccination. TCRdb processed the 5' RACE reads anew with MiXCR; each CDR3 protein has one entry. The table includes around 120,000 distinct CDR3 sequences, 6.5% to 9% detected once. The sample in question was CD4+ T cells sorted from PBMCs, obtained about 41 days after the first yellow fever vaccination. These receptors were collected from a man in his late teens or twenties who received the YFV17D yellow fever vaccine.

This clonotype appeared many times. V gene TRBV19 combines with J gene TRBJ2-2; maybe TRBD1 (6 bases). CDR3 size: 14 residues. CDR1 and CDR2 from the germline V gene are LNHDA and SQIVND (reference sequence). V dropped 10 bases and J dropped 5 bases, with 17 bases sitting between them. CDR3 sequence reads: CATRPGVNTGELFF. CDR3 DNA sequence: TGTGCCACCCGCCCAGGGGTAAATACCGGGGAGCTGTTTTTT.

This clonotype was recorded at least ten times. At one boundary the junction diverges from the germline segment, which might be a read error. This rearrangement joins TRBV10-3 to TRBJ2-7; no clear D. Germline V gives CDR1 ENHRY, CDR2 SYGVKD. The CDR3 has 11 amino acids. In DNA form, the CDR3 reads TGTGCCATCTCTGGAAGGAATGCAGTGCACTTC. It specifies CAISGRNAVHF.

This clonotype was seen at least ten times. CDR3: CATSDSYSGTDTQYF. CDR3 nucleotides: TGTGCCACCAGTGATAGTTATAGCGGCACAGATACGCAGTATTTT. The chain uses TRBV24-1 and TRBJ2-3; a possible D gene is TRBD2 (5 bases). The germline V gene encodes CDR1 KGHDR and CDR2 SFDVKD. The V end was cut by 3 bases, the J end by 1 base, with 10 bases between. CDR3 size: 15 residues.

This clonotype has ten or more counts. This rearrangement joins TRBV2 to TRBJ2-5; 7 bases align to TRBD1. Germline CDR1 and CDR2: SNHLY and FYNNEI. This CDR3 has 15 amino acids. V dropped 7 bases and J dropped 2; count of bases not matched to a gene: 10. CDR3 sequence: CASTLTTGRQETQYF. CDR3 DNA: TGTGCCAGCACCTTGACGACAGGGCGGCAAGAGACCCAGTACTTC.

This clonotype came up many times. The gene calls are TRBV7-2 and TRBJ2-5, with unresolved D. The CDR3 is 14 amino acids. Germline V gene sequence: CDR1 SGHTA, CDR2 FQGNSA. With 1 base removed from V and 2 bases from J, the gap between germline ends came to 8 bases. CDR3 coding DNA: TGTGCCAGCAGCTTAGGGAATCTACAAGAGACCCAGTACTTC. This sequence encodes CASSLGNLQETQYF.

Many counts were recorded for this clonotype. The chain is built from TRBV7-6 and TRBJ1-1; D gene uncertain. Germline CDR1 is SGHVS and CDR2 is FNYEAQ. V lost 1 base, J lost 8 bases, and 11 bases lay in between. This CDR3 is built from 13 residues. The CDR3 DNA reads as TGTGCCAGCAGCTTAGATGCCGGACGGGAAGCTTTCTTT. This translates into CASSLDAGREAFF.

This clonotype was counted many times. This chain uses TRBV3-1 with TRBJ1-3; D unresolved. The V and J ends lost 4 bases and 0 bases respectively, with 7 bases between them. This CDR3 contains 14 residues. From germline, CDR1 is LGHDT and CDR2 YNNKEL (reference sequence). The CDR3 here is CASSRSSSGNTIYF. In DNA, the CDR3 is TGTGCCAGCAGCCGTAGTAGCTCTGGAAACACCATATATTTT.

This clonotype was detected many times. The CDR3 here is CASSLGQGARFTQYF. The CDR3 coding sequence is TGTGCCAGCAGCCTGGGACAGGGGGCAAGGTTCACCCAGTACTTC. The V call is TRBV11-2, the J call TRBJ2-5; 12 bases line up with TRBD1. CDR3 length: 15 residues. V lost 5 bases and J lost 8; bases outside the gene matches: 9. Germline CDR1 reads SGHAT; CDR2 reads FQNNGV.

This clonotype was counted at least ten times. The genes are TRBV5-1 and TRBJ2-2; 8 positions agree with TRBD2. Losses at the gene ends were 5 bases for V and 1 base for J; bases not matched to a gene: 7. Germline CDR1 reads SGHRS; CDR2 reads YFSETQ. The CDR3 runs to 16 residues. The CDR3 protein is CASRPSGGLNTGELFF. The CDR3 DNA is TGCGCCAGCAGACCGAGCGGGGGCCTGAACACCGGGGAGCTGTTTTTT.

This clonotype was seen a handful of times. The CDR3 protein is CASSIGDRLPFHGQFF. The CDR3 DNA sequence: TGTGCCAGTAGTATAGGGGACAGGTTGCCGTTTCATGGGCAGTTCTTC. The genes are TRBV19 and TRBJ2-1; 8 bases agree with TRBD1. The V segment lost 1 base and the J segment 12 bases; nucleotides outside the gene matches: 14. Germline V gene data show CDR1 as LNHDA and CDR2 as SQIVND (reference sequence). The CDR3 is made up of 16 amino acids. The full variable domain, its missing parts supplied by reference TRBV19 and TRBJ2-1, is DGGITQSPKYLFRKEGQNVTLSCEQNLNHDAMYWYRQDPGQGLRLIYYSQIVNDFQKGDIAEGYSVSREKKESFPLTVTSAQKNPTAFYLCASSIGDRLPFHGQFFGPGTRLTVL.

There are many counts of this clonotype. V usage is TRBV4-1 and J usage is TRBJ2-5, with 9 positions matching TRBD2. Looked up from germline, CDR1 is MGHRA and CDR2 is YSYEKL. This CDR3 comprises 17 residues. V trimming: 2 bases; J trimming: 2 bases; junction bases outside the gene matches: 9. CDR3 nucleotide sequence: TGCGCCAGCAGCCAAACTGGACAAAGCGGGGGGCAAGAGACCCAGTACTTC. It specifies CASSQTGQSGGQETQYF.

This clonotype was picked up many times. The rearrangement uses TRBV12-3 or TRBV12-4 and TRBJ1-5; D is perhaps TRBD1 (6 bases). V was clipped by 5 bases and J by 4 bases, with 21 bases between them. The CDR3 sequence is 17 residues long. CDR3 nucleotide sequence: TGTGCCAGCAGTGCGCTATTTGGTGGGACAAAAAATCAGCCCCAGCATTTT. Amino acids: CASSALFGGTKNQPQHF.

This clonotype was seen ten or more times. CDR3 amino acids: CASSSDRENEQFF. The CDR3 DNA follows: TGTGCCAGCAGCTCCGACAGGGAAAATGAGCAGTTCTTC. The chain links TRBV7-2 to TRBJ2-1, with 7 nucleotides matching TRBD1. V lost 4 bases to trimming and J lost 7 bases; unmatched junction nucleotides: 4. Germline V gene data show CDR1 as SGHTA and CDR2 as FQGNSA. The CDR3 has 13 residues.

There are many counts of this clonotype. The gene calls are TRBV20-1 and TRBJ2-1, with 11 bases identical to TRBD2. Germline V CDR1 and CDR2: DFQATT, SNEGSKA (reference sequence). This CDR3 comprises 16 residues. V trimming: 2 bases; J trimming: 0 bases; junction bases outside the gene matches: 3. This chain's CDR3 is CSARSSGGPSYNEQFF. CDR3 nucleotides: TGCAGTGCTAGATCTAGCGGGGGGCCCTCCTACAATGAGCAGTTCTTC.

V usage is TRBV20-1 and J usage is TRBJ2-3; D assignment may be TRBD1 or TRBD2 (5 bases each). In germline, CDR1 is DFQATT, CDR2 SNEGSKA (reference sequence). V was clipped by 3 bases and J by 0 bases, with 16 bases between them. This CDR3 comprises 16 residues. CDR3 sequence reads: CSARPLGPLSTDTQYF. DNA of the CDR3: TGCAGTGCTAGGCCCTTGGGACCCCTTAGCACAGATACGCAGTATTTT.

This clonotype came up many times. J is TRBJ2-1 and V is TRBV7-9; perhaps TRBD2 as D (6 bases). The V end lost 5 bases, the J end lost 4 bases, and 15 bases lay between the germline ends. CDR1 is SEHNR and CDR2 is FQNEAQ in the germline V gene (reference sequence). The CDR3 covers 15 residues. The CDR3 reads CASSRFAGKYNEQFF. CDR3 in DNA: TGTGCCAGCAGCCGCTTTGCGGGGAAATACAATGAGCAGTTCTTC.

Only a few counts were recorded for this clonotype. V and J are TRBV7-3 and TRBJ2-7; D call uncertain. The CDR3 consists of 14 residues. Germline V gene lookup returns CDR1 SGHTA and CDR2 FQGTGA. V was pared by 11 bases and J by 0 bases, with 17 bases between. The DNA of the CDR3 is TGTGCCCCCAGACCGAGGCACCCCTCCTACGAGCAGTACTTC. Protein product: CAPRPRHPSYEQYF.

This clonotype was seen repeatedly, ten times or more. V gene TRBV5-8 combines with J gene TRBJ2-7; tentatively, D is TRBD1 (6 bases). This CDR3 spans 13 amino acids. Germline loops: CDR1 SGHTS, CDR2 YDEGEE. V was pared by 3 bases and J by 2 bases, with 9 bases between. CDR3 nucleotide sequence: TGTGCCAGCAGCTGGACAGTCCCCTACGAGCAGTACGTC. Its protein product is CASSWTVPYEQYV.

This clonotype appeared many times. This rearrangement joins TRBV5-1 to TRBJ2-5; a weak D match, TRBD1 (5 bases). Germline CDR1 SGHRS, CDR2 YFSETQ. The germline V and J ends were trimmed by 7 bases and 5 bases, with 21 bases remaining between them. The CDR3 runs 15 residues. The CDR3 coding sequence is TGCGCCAGCCAAGGGGATTACAAGGGTCTCGAGACCCAGTACTTC. Its protein is CASQGDYKGLETQYF.

This clonotype appeared many times. The chain recombines TRBV20-1 with TRBJ2-7, with 11 positions matching TRBD1. CDR3 length equals 15 residues. The germline CDR1 and CDR2 sequences are DFQATT and SNEGSKA (reference sequence). Losses at the gene ends were 4 bases for V and 4 bases for J; bases not matched to a gene: 9. The CDR3, as DNA: TGCAGTGCTACCAAGGCAGGGACAGGGGGTTACGAGCAGTACTTC. It specifies CSATKAGTGGYEQYF.

This clonotype was seen ten or more times. The V call is TRBV24-1, the J call TRBJ1-6; D call uncertain. CDR1 is KGHDR, CDR2 SFDVKD, per germline. V lost 7 bases to trimming and J lost 4 bases, with 22 bases between them. This CDR3 is 18 amino acids long. In nucleotides, the CDR3 is TGTGCCACCAGGAGCCCTGAGATCCGTTATATTTATAATTCACCCCTCCACTTT. This encodes CATRSPEIRYIYNSPLHF.

In this sample, this clonotype turned up many times. In nucleotides, the CDR3 is TGTGCCAGCAGTCTACAGGGGCGGGGAGATACGCAGTATTTT. Amino acid sequence: CASSLQGRGDTQYF. V and J are TRBV12-3 or TRBV12-4 and TRBJ2-3; a weak D match, TRBD1 (7 bases). The CDR3 has 14 residues. Trimming took off 5 bases at V and 5 bases at J, with 14 bases between the two ends.

Many counts were recorded for this clonotype. The rearrangement links TRBV7-9 to TRBJ1-2; perhaps TRBD1 as D (5 bases). This CDR3 spans 13 amino acids. The V end was cut by 5 bases, the J end by 3 bases, with 10 bases between. Germline V CDR1 and CDR2: SEHNR, FQNEAQ (reference sequence). The CDR3, as DNA: TGTGCCAGCAGCCGCGGGACGGACTATGGCTACACCTTC. Translated: CASSRGTDYGYTF.

This clonotype was counted a few times. The chain employs TRBV6-1 and TRBJ2-1, with 7 bases matching TRBD2. Trimming cost V 8 bases and J 0 bases; bases outside gene matches: 10. CDR3 length: 16 residues. The germline CDR1 and CDR2 sequences are MNHNS and SASEGT. CDR3 sequence reads: CASREVGDSSYNEQFF. DNA of the CDR3: TGTGCCAGCCGGGAGGTAGGAGATAGCTCCTACAATGAGCAGTTCTTC.

This clonotype was detected only once. This sequence may be a read error, since a much larger clone differs from it by one base. The DNA is left out, because the CDR3 cannot be placed on it with certainty; the CDR3 is given as TCRdb lists it. V gene TRBV12-3 or TRBV12-4 combines with J gene TRBJ2-1; whether TRBD1, the table's D call, matches the DNA was not checked. The CDR3 is 13 amino acids in total, end residues counted. CDR3 amino acids: CASSARWAGGSFF.